These T cell receptor beta chains were read from a single sample in a study of blood T cell repertoires in COVID-19. The data were produced by immunoSEQ multiplex PCR, yet TCRdb's version contains in-frame clones alone and is incomplete. The repertoire includes some 360,000 clones, around 87% of them detected once, and 2.3% sits in the top ten. The sequenced material came from peripheral blood. These receptors came from a woman aged 55-75 years with COVID-19, enrolled during active disease. CDR3s include the opening cysteine and the closing phenylalanine or tryptophan. A D gene is named only where the DNA matches it firmly. The size of a clone is reported for some rows only, either as once, few or many, or as a class for expanded clones.

V gene	clone size	J gene	D gene	CDR3 DNA	CDR3 protein
TRBV10-3	NA	TRBJ2-3	TRBD2	TGTGCCATCAGTCGGGATCTAGCGGGGGCTAGCACAGATACGCAGTATTTT	CAISRDLAGASTDTQYF
TRBV27	few	TRBJ1-6	NA	TGTGCCAGCGGAAACAGATTCAGACCCCTCCACTTT	CASGNRFRPLHF
TRBV15	once	TRBJ2-3	TRBD2	TGTGCCACCAGCATTACAGCCCAGCGGGGGGGCCGGGATACGCAGTATTTT	CATSITAQRGGRDTQYF
TRBV18	NA	TRBJ2-1	TRBD2	TGTGCCAGCTCACCCTCGGGGGGGTCTTCCTACAATGAGCAGTTCTTC	CASSPSGGSSYNEQFF
TRBV19	NA	TRBJ1-1	TRBD1	TGTGCCAGTAGTATGGAAAGGGACAGGAACACTGAAGCTTTCTTT	CASSMERDRNTEAFF
TRBV7-2	NA	TRBJ1-3	NA	TGTGCCAGCAGCCCTGTGCCAAGCCTCTCTGGAAACACCATATATTTT	CASSPVPSLSGNTIYF
TRBV28	NA	TRBJ2-7	TRBD1	TGTGCCAGCACCTCCTTTATAGGACAGGGAATCTACGAGCAGTACTTC	CASTSFIGQGIYEQYF
TRBV7-9	NA	TRBJ2-1	TRBD2	TGTGCCAGCAGCTCCAGGGGAACTAGCGGGGGCACCTCCTACAATGAGCAGTTCTTC	CASSSRGTSGGTSYNEQFF
TRBV19	few	TRBJ1-2	TRBD1	TGTGCCAGTAGGCCTTTAAATGCCGGGACAGGATTTAACTATGGCTACACCTTC	CASRPLNAGTGFNYGYTF
TRBV9	once	TRBJ2-7	TRBD2	TGTGCCAGCAGCGTAGGTAGCGGGGTCTCCTACGAGCAGTACTTC	CASSVGSGVSYEQYF
TRBV3-1/TRBV3-2	once	TRBJ1-3	NA	TGTGCCAGCAGCCCACAGGGCAAGAGTGGAAACACCATATATTTT	CASSPQGKSGNTIYF
TRBV6-5	NA	TRBJ1-6	NA	TGTGCCAGCAGTTACTCGACAGTACGGGATTCACCCCTCCACTTT	CASSYSTVRDSPLHF
TRBV2	NA	TRBJ1-3	NA	TGTGCCAGCAAAGACAGCAGTTTCTCTGGAAACACCATATATTTT	CASKDSSFSGNTIYF
TRBV19	NA	TRBJ2-2	TRBD2	TGTGCCAGTACCCAACGGGGGGTCACCGGGGAGCTGTTTTTT	CASTQRGVTGELFF
TRBV6-5	NA	TRBJ2-1	NA	TGTGCCAGCGGGGGCAGCTCCTACAATGAGCAGTTCTTC	CASGGSSYNEQFF
TRBV6-5	NA	TRBJ1-1	TRBD1	TGTGCCAGCAGCCGCCCAGGGGGCAGCCTCAAAGCTTTCTTT	CASSRPGGSLKAFF
TRBV9	NA	TRBJ2-1	NA	TGTGCCAGCAGCGTAATGTTAGCCGGCAATGAGCAGTTCTTC	CASSVMLAGNEQFF
TRBV5-5	NA	TRBJ2-1	NA	TGTGCCAGCAGCTTGGAGGCGGGTTCCAATGAGCAGTTCTTC	CASSLEAGSNEQFF
TRBV30	NA	TRBJ2-4	NA	TGTGCCTGGAGTGAGAACCTAATATCTAGCATTCAGTACTTC	CAWSENLISSIQYF
TRBV19	NA	TRBJ1-2	TRBD1	TGTGCCAGTAGCGACAGGGAGAACTATGGCTACACCTTC	CASSDRENYGYTF
TRBV18	NA	TRBJ1-5	TRBD1	TGTGCCAGCTCACGACAACCAGTGGCGCGGACAGGGTCCTATAGCAATCAGCCCCAGCATTTT	CASSRQPVARTGSYSNQPQHF
TRBV5-6	NA	TRBJ1-3	NA	TGTGCCAGCAGCTTACGGACACCTGGAAACACCATATATTTT	CASSLRTPGNTIYF
TRBV21-1	NA	TRBJ2-6	NA	TGTGCCAGCAGCACCACCATAGGACAGGGAACCCCCTCTGGGGCCAACGTCCTGACTTTC	CASSTTIGQGTPSGANVLTF
TRBV18	NA	TRBJ1-2	NA	TGTGCCAGCTCCTTGTCAGGGGAATACTATGGCTACACCTTC	CASSLSGEYYGYTF
TRBV4-2	NA	TRBJ1-5	TRBD1	TGTGCCAGCAGCCAAGATGCCAGGGGGCAAGAACAGCCCCAGCATTTT	CASSQDARGQEQPQHF
TRBV19	NA	TRBJ2-1	TRBD2	TGTGCCAGTAGCCGACTAGCGGGGGGAATCAATGAGCAGTTCTTC	CASSRLAGGINEQFF
TRBV4-2	NA	TRBJ1-6	NA	TGTGCCAGCAGCCAAGACGGTTCGGGTTCACCCCTCCACTTT	CASSQDGSGSPLHF
TRBV5-4	few	TRBJ1-1	NA	TGTGCCAGCAGCTTGCAGGCGAACACTGAAGCTTTCTTT	CASSLQANTEAFF
TRBV3-1/TRBV3-2	NA	TRBJ1-1	NA	TGTGCCAGCAGCCAAAGAGTTAGCGTGAACACTGAAGCTTTCTTT	CASSQRVSVNTEAFF